This TCR beta chain came from a study of T cell repertoires in cytomegalovirus infection. Study conclusions and caveats: CMV carriers with the relevant HLA were identified by cumulative public TCR beta family frequency.

TCRdb passed the reads through MiXCR, listing each CDR3 protein once. The sample lists approximately 110,000 distinct CDR3 sequences, about 32% occurring once. This clonotype was counted ten times or more. Its antigen is unidentified. The length of the CDR3 is 15 residues. Germline lookup yields CDR1 SGHTA and CDR2 FQGNSA. V shed 1 base and J shed 0 bases, with 7 bases lying between them. The rearrangement uses TRBV7-2 and TRBJ1-5; D call uncertain. The material sequenced was CD8+ T cells from cultured PBMCs, taken from culture after CMV antigen stimulation. This clonotype was obtained from a human donor in good health (CMV status not recorded). Some clones in this sample may be carry-over from other donors' samples. Written as DNA, the CDR3 is TGTGCCAGCAGCTTAGGGTTCAGTAGCAATCAGCCCCAGCATTTT. Its protein is CASSLGFSSNQPQHF.